The 16 T cell receptor beta chains below all came from one sample that was sequenced in a study of T cell responses to AZD1222 COVID-19 vaccine. Only in-frame clones appear in the TCRdb table, and some are missing; sequencing was by immunoSEQ multiplex PCR. This sample has 130,000 or so clones; 85% to 90% occur once, and the top ten carry about 3.1%. The specimen was peripheral blood, collected on day 0 of AZD1222 vaccination. The receptors here all came from an adult in good health.

The V call is TRBV27, the J call TRBJ2-3; D unclear. The CDR3 totals 15 residues. V lost 1 base and J lost 2, with 10 bases in between. CDR1 and CDR2 (germline): MNHEY, SMNVEV (reference sequence). CDR3: CASSLFSVLTDTQYF. The CDR3 nucleotides are TGTGCCAGCAGTTTATTTTCGGTGCTCACAGATACGCAGTATTTT.

The chain is built from TRBV9 and TRBJ2-1, with D possibly being TRBD2 (5 bases). CDR3 size: 15 residues. V dropped 0 bases and J dropped 12 bases, with 19 bases sitting between them. Looked up from germline, CDR1 is SGDLS and CDR2 is YYNGEE. The CDR3: CASSVGNGDKMRQFF. CDR3 in DNA: TGTGCCAGCAGCGTAGGGAACGGGGATAAAATGAGGCAGTTCTTC.

The chain employs TRBV7-9 and TRBJ1-6; unclear D gene. This CDR3 has 13 amino acids. The ends were cut back, 3 bases at V and 8 bases at J, with 8 bases in the middle. Looked up from germline, CDR1 is SEHNR and CDR2 is FQNEAQ (reference sequence). The CDR3 nucleotides are TGTGCCAGCAGCTTGGGCAGCGATTCACCCCTCCACTTT. Protein sequence: CASSLGSDSPLHF.

This clone was counted only a few times. The V and J genes are TRBV6-2 or TRBV6-3 and TRBJ2-7; tentatively, D is TRBD1 (5 bases). The CDR3 totals 13 residues. Germline CDR1 MNHEY, CDR2 SVGEGT. V was shortened by 3 bases and J by 0 bases, with 6 bases between the two germline ends. CDR3 nucleotides: TGTGCCAGCAGTTATGGGGCCTCCTACGAGCAGTACTTC. Translating it yields CASSYGASYEQYF.

This clone occurred once. The chain joins TRBV7-8 to TRBJ2-1; TRBD2 agrees at 14 bases. J was trimmed by 4 bases and V by 3 bases; bases with no gene match: 11. CDR1 is SGHVS and CDR2 is FQNEAQ in the germline V gene. The CDR3 covers 19 residues. The CDR3 coding sequence is TGTGCCAGCAGCTTCACCGGGACTAGCGGGAGTGGTATTTACAATGAGCAGTTCTTC. Amino acids: CASSFTGTSGSGIYNEQFF.

The chain links TRBV9 to TRBJ1-1, with TRBD1 identical over 8 bases. V was pared by 4 bases and J by 4 bases, with 6 bases of the junction left unmatched. The CDR3 runs 14 residues. Germline V gives CDR1 SGDLS, CDR2 YYNGEE. CDR3 sequence (DNA): TGTGCCAGCAGCCCCACCGGGACAGGCACTGAAGCTTTCTTT. It yields the protein CASSPTGTGTEAFF.

This clone was observed a single time. This rearrangement joins TRBV5-5 to TRBJ2-7; D call uncertain. Per the germline V gene, CDR1 is SGHKS and CDR2 is YYEKEE (reference sequence). This CDR3 region has 14 residues. Trimming removed 4 bases from V and 2 bases from J, with 13 bases in between. The CDR3 coding sequence is TGTGCCAGCAGCCCCAACTTTAGGGCCTACGAGCAGTACTTC. Protein product: CASSPNFRAYEQYF. Filled out from reference TRBV5-5 and TRBJ2-7, the complete variable domain reads DAGVTQSPTHLIKTRGQQVTLRCSPISGHKSVSWYQQVLGQGPQFIFQYYEKEERGRGNFPDRFSARQFPNYSSELNVNALLLGDSALYLCASSPNFRAYEQYFGPGTRLTVT.

V and J are TRBV7-2 and TRBJ2-2, with D possibly TRBD2 on 6 matching bases. The length of the CDR3 is 14 residues. From germline, CDR1 is SGHTA and CDR2 FQGNSA. V was shortened by 7 bases and J by 4 bases, with 13 bases between the two germline ends. CDR3 amino acids: CASTGTRTTGELFF. CDR3 DNA sequence: TGTGCCAGCACCGGGACTCGTACCACCGGGGAGCTGTTTTTT.

J is TRBJ2-1 and V is TRBV19; 9 bases align to TRBD2. With V trimmed by 3 bases and J by 8 bases, 8 bases remained unmatched. This CDR3 is 15 amino acids long. Germline CDR1 reads LNHDA; CDR2 reads SQIVND (reference sequence). Here the CDR3 DNA reads TGTGCCAGTAGTATGAGGCGGGAGGGAGGCCATGAGCAGTTCTTC. It translates to CASSMRREGGHEQFF.

The CDR3 DNA follows: TGTGCCAGCAGCTTTTTTCCTGGGGACACTGAAGCTTTCTTT. It codes for CASSFFPGDTEAFF. The rearrangement links TRBV7-2 to TRBJ1-1; D remains unclear. Germline CDR1 and CDR2: SGHTA and FQGNSA. The CDR3 extends over 14 amino acids. The V gene lost 3 bases and the J gene lost 3 bases, with 11 bases spanning the gap.

This chain connects TRBV14 to TRBJ2-1; D possibly corresponds to TRBD2 (5 bases). Germline V gives CDR1 SGHDN, CDR2 FVKESK. This CDR3 spans 14 amino acids. Trimming pared 0 bases from V and 8 bases from J, leaving 11 bases between. CDR3 coding DNA: TGTGCCAGCAGCCAAGAGCGAGTGAGGGATGAGCAGTTCTTC. Protein: CASSQERVRDEQFF.

This clone is medium-sized within its sample. The V and J genes are TRBV4-2 and TRBJ1-5, with D unresolved. The V end was cut by 4 bases, the J end by 3 bases, with 7 bases between. Germline V CDR1 and CDR2: LGHNA, YNFKEQ. The CDR3 is 13 residues long. CDR3 in DNA: TGTGCCAGCAGCCTCGAGCACAATCAGCCCCAGCATTTT. It is translated as CASSLEHNQPQHF.

The J gene is TRBJ1-5, the V gene TRBV4-1; D ambiguous. Germline V gene lookup returns CDR1 MGHRA and CDR2 YSYEKL. Trimming shortened V by 0 bases and J by 11 bases, and 14 bases separated the two germline ends. This CDR3 is built from 14 residues. The CDR3 nucleotides are TGCGCCAGCAGCCAAGATAATTTAATGCGGTCCCAGCATTTT. This encodes CASSQDNLMRSQHF.

This chain connects TRBV7-9 to TRBJ2-1; D is possibly TRBD1 (6 bases). V was pared by 8 bases and J by 9 bases, with 17 bases between. The germline V gene has CDR1 SEHNR and CDR2 FQNEAQ (reference sequence). The CDR3 runs 13 residues. This CDR3 reads CASHGQSGVEQFF. The CDR3 DNA reads as TGTGCCAGCCATGGACAGTCGGGCGTTGAGCAGTTCTTC.

The chain carries TRBV5-8 and TRBJ1-2; 8 bases line up with TRBD1. Germline V CDR1 and CDR2: SGHTS, YDEGEE. The length of the CDR3 is 18 residues. J gave up 0 bases and V 0 bases, and 10 bases lay outside the gene matches. The CDR3 here is CASSLGPRGQGTNYGYTF. The CDR3 nucleotides are TGTGCCAGCAGCTTGGGCCCTCGTGGACAGGGTACTAACTATGGCTACACCTTC.

This clone came up once. This chain joins TRBV5-1 and TRBJ2-3; a possible D gene is TRBD1 (7 bases). The germline V and J ends were trimmed by 4 bases and 0 bases, with 15 bases remaining between them. Germline V gives CDR1 SGHRS, CDR2 YFSETQ. CDR3 length: 16 amino acids. As DNA, the CDR3 is TGCGCCAGCAGCACGGGGGACAGCTCCAGCACAGATACGCAGTATTTT. Translation gives CASSTGDSSSTDTQYF.